Below, one TCR beta chain is given with its context. Its antigen is unknown. Use of 60 Vbeta and 13 Jbeta primers characterized the PCR. The repertoire was sequenced with immunoSEQ multiplex PCR; TCRdb's copy has only in-frame clones and lacks some. The profile shows about 180,000 clones, approximately 81% of them singletons. The source of the sample is a study of cytomegalovirus exposure and HLA in healthy donors. On the study more broadly: From donors who were HLA-typed, an early data release held 75 million to 85 million unique TCRs. General observations from the study: In a later analysis, DRB1 alleles had the most associated TCRs; HLA-C alleles the fewest.

The sequencing sample was made of PBMCs. The receptor's source is a male donor in good health and CMV-seronegative.

This chain's CDR3 is CASSLAGGTNMNYGYTF. CDR3 coding DNA: TGCGCCAGCAGCTTGGCCGGGGGGACCAACATGAACTATGGCTACACCTTC. The V and J genes are TRBV5-1 and TRBJ1-2; possibly TRBD1 for D (5 bases). Looked up from germline, CDR1 is SGHRS and CDR2 is YFSETQ. The CDR3 sequence is 17 residues long. Deletions cut 0 bases from V and 2 bases from J, with 17 bases between.